The 29 T cell receptor beta chains below come from one sample, sequenced in a study of identical twins. A single record per CDR3 protein comes from TCRdb applying MiXCR to the 5' RACE reads. The table lists 690,000 or so distinct CDR3 sequences, approximately 6% of them singletons. Specimen: naive T cells sorted from blood. These receptors originate from a man aged 18 to 30 in good health.

This clonotype was detected a few times. In DNA, the CDR3 is TGCGCCAGCAGCCTCGACCGGGACAGGGGAGGGGAGACCCAGTACTTC. Protein product: CASSLDRDRGGETQYF. This chain uses TRBV5-1 with TRBJ2-5; 10 nucleotides agree with TRBD1. Germline V CDR1 and CDR2: SGHRS, YFSETQ. V dropped 4 bases and J dropped 5; count of bases not matched to a gene: 11. The CDR3 is made up of 16 amino acids.

V is TRBV12-3 or TRBV12-4 and J is TRBJ2-1; D may be TRBD2 (7 bases). The CDR3 loop spans 15 amino acids. V was clipped by 5 bases and J by 0 bases, with 11 bases between them. CDR3 bases: TGTGCCAGCAGTGGCGGGGGCTTCTCCTACAATGAGCAGTTCTTC. This gives the protein CASSGGGFSYNEQFF.

This clonotype showed up many times. The genes are TRBV6-1 and TRBJ1-1; 9 nucleotides line up with TRBD1. Germline lookup yields CDR1 MNHNS and CDR2 SASEGT. This CDR3 contains 16 residues. J lost 1 base, V lost 5 bases, and 8 bases had no gene match. The CDR3 DNA is TGTGCCAGCAGTACGCCCGGGACAGGGTGGAACACTGAAGCTTTCTTT. Protein: CASSTPGTGWNTEAFF.

Many counts were recorded for this clonotype. This chain links TRBV29-1 with TRBJ2-3; a possible D gene is TRBD2 (6 bases). This CDR3 has 17 amino acids. Germline assignment: CDR1 SQVTM and CDR2 ANQGSEA. V shed 4 bases and J shed 0 bases, with 20 bases lying between them. CDR3 DNA: TGCAGCGTTGGGGGAGAAGATAGCGGTGCTAGCACAGATACGCAGTATTTT. Translation gives CSVGGEDSGASTDTQYF.

This clonotype came up a few times. This chain links TRBV7-9 with TRBJ2-7; D gene unclear. Trimming left V 5 bases short and J 6 bases short, with 17 bases between. The CDR3 covers 14 residues. Germline CDR1 is SEHNR and CDR2 is FQNEAQ (reference sequence). The CDR3 loop reads CASSPGPIRSEQYF. The CDR3 DNA sequence: TGTGCCAGCAGCCCCGGCCCGATCCGCTCCGAGCAGTACTTC.

CDR3: CASSSDLRLISEQFF. The CDR3 DNA reads as TGCGCCAGCAGCTCGGACCTAAGGCTTATTAGTGAGCAGTTCTTC. The gene calls are TRBV5-1 and TRBJ2-1, with D hard to call. Germline lookup yields CDR1 SGHRS and CDR2 YFSETQ. V lost 3 bases and J 9 bases, leaving 19 bases between the germline ends. The CDR3 extends over 15 amino acids.

This clonotype has only a few counts. This rearrangement joins TRBV5-1 to TRBJ2-6, with D perhaps matching TRBD2 (7 bases). Germline CDR1 is SGHRS and CDR2 is YFSETQ. V was trimmed by 4 bases and J by 3 bases, leaving 17 bases between them. CDR3 length: 17 amino acids. CDR3 in DNA: TGCGCCAGCAGCCCCGAGGGGGGGGCGCTTGGGGCCAACGTCCTGACTTTC. This translates into CASSPEGGALGANVLTF.

The chain employs TRBV12-5 and TRBJ2-4; D not resolved. CDR1 and CDR2 (germline): LGHNT, FRNRAP. V lost 6 bases and J 0 bases, leaving 9 bases between the germline ends. This CDR3 region has 14 residues. The CDR3 nucleotides are TGTGCTAGTGGCTGGTGGCTAGCCAAAAACATTCAGTACTTC. It codes for CASGWWLAKNIQYF.

V is TRBV11-2 and J is TRBJ2-5; 7 positions agree with TRBD1. V dropped 5 bases and J dropped 0; count of bases not matched to a gene: 18. Germline V gene data show CDR1 as SGHAT and CDR2 as FQNNGV. The CDR3 is 19 residues long. The CDR3 loop is CASSLTPGTESLYQETQYF. In DNA, the CDR3 is TGTGCCAGCAGCCTGACCCCCGGGACAGAATCTTTGTACCAAGAGACCCAGTACTTC.

In its sample, this clonotype was seen many times. The V gene is TRBV20-1, the J gene TRBJ1-1, with 8 bases fitting TRBD1. The V gene end was trimmed by 3 bases and the J gene end by 11 bases; junction bases not matched to a gene: 2. Germline V gene sequence: CDR1 DFQATT, CDR2 SNEGSKA (reference sequence). The CDR3 consists of 10 residues. This CDR3 is CSARRDRAFF. CDR3 nucleotide sequence: TGCAGTGCTAGGAGGGACAGGGCTTTCTTT.

This clonotype was recorded at least ten times. The chain recombines TRBV7-3 with TRBJ1-1, with unresolved D. Germline assignment: CDR1 SGHTA and CDR2 FQGTGA. The CDR3 extends over 15 amino acids. The V end was cut by 0 bases, the J end by 3 bases, with 11 bases between. This chain's CDR3 is CASSLTDDIHTEAFF. DNA for the CDR3: TGTGCCAGCAGCTTAACTGACGACATCCACACTGAAGCTTTCTTT. Together with reference TRBV7-3 and TRBJ1-1, the CDR3 gives the full variable domain: GAGVSQTPSNKVTEKGKYVELRCDPISGHTALYWYRQSLGQGPEFLIYFQGTGAADDSGLPNDRFFAVRPEGSVSTLKIQRTERGDSAVYLCASSLTDDIHTEAFFGQGTRLTVV.

This clonotype was observed many times. The chain is built from TRBV6-1 and TRBJ2-3, with D tentatively TRBD2 (6 bases). This CDR3 has 16 residues. CDR1 is MNHNS, CDR2 SASEGT, per germline. Trimming stripped 7 bases from V and 2 bases from J, with 19 bases between. The CDR3 sequence is CASNHGTPLHTDTQYF. As DNA, the CDR3 is TGTGCCAGCAACCACGGGACTCCCCTCCACACAGATACGCAGTATTTT.

The table lists this clonotype with a few counts. J is TRBJ1-6 and V is TRBV7-9; no clear D gene. V shed 5 bases and J shed 8 bases, with 10 bases lying between them. The CDR3 length is 13 residues. The germline V gene encodes CDR1 SEHNR and CDR2 FQNEAQ (reference sequence). CDR3 DNA: TGTGCCAGCAGCCCTAAGGCAGATTCACCCCTCCACTTT. Its protein is CASSPKADSPLHF.

The chain joins TRBV11-2 to TRBJ2-1, with 9 bases matching TRBD2. This CDR3 is 15 amino acids long. Trimming at V came to 4 bases and at J to 4 bases, leaving 5 bases not matched to a gene. Per the germline V gene, CDR1 is SGHAT and CDR2 is FQNNGV. CDR3 nucleotide sequence: TGTGCCAGCAGCTCTCTAGCGGGATATTACAATGAGCAGTTCTTC. This encodes CASSSLAGYYNEQFF.

This clonotype was recorded many times. The chain is built from TRBV28 and TRBJ2-5, with 7 bases aligning to TRBD1. The CDR3 runs 13 residues. J lost 1 base, V lost 8 bases, and 4 bases had no gene match. Germline V lookup: CDR1 MDHEN, CDR2 SYDVKM. The DNA for the CDR3 is TGTGCCAGCCACCAGGGGGTCCAAGAGACCCAGTACTTC. It specifies CASHQGVQETQYF.

This clonotype was seen repeatedly, ten times or more. V is TRBV28 and J is TRBJ2-2, with 8 bases aligning to TRBD1. Germline values: CDR1 MDHEN, CDR2 SYDVKM. The CDR3 totals 15 residues. V lost 6 bases to trimming and J lost 5 bases; unmatched junction nucleotides: 8. The CDR3, as DNA: TGTGCCAGCAGGGAGAGACAGGGGAGGACCGGGGAGCTGTTTTTT. This encodes CASRERQGRTGELFF.

Ten or more counts support this clonotype. The chain has TRBV7-9 and TRBJ2-5, with D perhaps matching TRBD1 or TRBD2 (5 bases each). CDR3 length: 14 residues. Germline V lookup: CDR1 SEHNR, CDR2 FQNEAQ (reference sequence). Trimming shortened V by 5 bases and J by 1 base, and 11 bases separated the two germline ends. CDR3 sequence reads: CASSPGRPQETQYF. The CDR3 coding sequence is TGTGCCAGCAGCCCGGGACGGCCCCAAGAGACCCAGTACTTC.

The sample holds many counts of this clonotype. This chain connects TRBV29-1 to TRBJ1-2, with 8 bases that match TRBD1. The CDR3 consists of 13 residues. Germline assignment: CDR1 SQVTM and CDR2 ANQGSEA. V trimming: 3 bases; J trimming: 7 bases; junction bases outside the gene matches: 7. CDR3 region: CSVDNRGSAGYTF. The CDR3 nucleotides are TGCAGCGTTGACAACAGGGGGTCTGCTGGCTACACCTTC.

Only a few counts were recorded for this clonotype. This rearrangement joins TRBV7-2 to TRBJ2-1, with D unresolved. CDR1 is SGHTA, CDR2 FQGNSA, per germline. V dropped 5 bases and J dropped 0 bases, with 17 bases sitting between them. There are 17 residues in the CDR3. CDR3 sequence (DNA): TGTGCCAGCAGCCTCCTCACTCTACCAAGCTCCTACAATGAGCAGTTCTTC. It encodes CASSLLTLPSSYNEQFF.

The V call is TRBV7-3, the J call TRBJ2-1; no clear D gene. The germline gives CDR1 SGHTA, CDR2 FQGTGA. V lost 4 bases and J lost 1, with 11 bases in between. The CDR3 is made up of 15 amino acids. DNA for the CDR3: TGTGCCAGCAGCTCCTATGGTGGGTCCTACAATGAGCAGTTCTTC. This gives the protein CASSSYGGSYNEQFF.

This clonotype has ten or more counts. The chain employs TRBV9 and TRBJ2-5; 9 bases fit TRBD1. The CDR3 runs to 16 residues. With V trimmed by 0 bases and J by 4 bases, 7 bases remained unmatched. The germline CDR1 and CDR2 sequences are SGDLS and YYNGEE. The CDR3 loop reads CASSVVGQGPPETQYF. In DNA form, the CDR3 reads TGTGCCAGCAGCGTAGTGGGACAGGGTCCCCCAGAGACCCAGTACTTC.

This clonotype was seen a handful of times. This chain connects TRBV6-5 to TRBJ1-1; no definite D call. The V end was cut by 0 bases, the J end by 3 bases, with 11 bases between. CDR1 and CDR2 from the germline V gene are MNHEY and SVGAGI. This CDR3 is 15 amino acids long. For the CDR3, the DNA is TGTGCCAGCAGTTACTCGCGGGGTAGGGACACTGAAGCTTTCTTT. Its translation: CASSYSRGRDTEAFF.

This clonotype was picked up a small number of times. The chain couples TRBV20-1 to TRBJ2-3, with 11 bases lining up with TRBD2. V gave up 6 bases and J gave up 6 bases; unmatched junction bases: 8. CDR3 length equals 14 residues. The germline V gene has CDR1 DFQATT and CDR2 SNEGSKA (reference sequence). In DNA, the CDR3 is TGCAGTGCAGTAGCGGGAGGGTCTTCGGATACGCAGTATTTT. Translation: CSAVAGGSSDTQYF.

In this sample, this clonotype turned up many times. The V and J genes are TRBV28 and TRBJ2-3; D assignment may be TRBD1 or TRBD2 (5 bases each). Trimming removed 2 bases at V and 0 bases at J, with 15 bases between. The CDR3 is 17 residues long. In germline, CDR1 is MDHEN, CDR2 SYDVKM. CDR3 protein: CASSLPGTEASTDTQYF. The CDR3 bases are TGTGCCAGCAGTTTACCCGGGACCGAAGCTAGCACAGATACGCAGTATTTT.

This clonotype appeared many times. V is TRBV18 and J is TRBJ2-1; 9 bases align to TRBD2. Germline CDR1 is KGHSH and CDR2 is LQKENI. CDR3 length: 13 amino acids. V lost 2 bases to trimming and J lost 13 bases; unmatched junction nucleotides: 6. The CDR3 bases are TGTGCCAGCTCACCAAACGCGGGAGGGCCTCAGTTCTTC. Translated: CASSPNAGGPQFF.

This clonotype has ten or more counts. Written as DNA, the CDR3 is TGTGCCAGCAGGCCCCAGGGGACTAGTGAGCAGTTCTTC. It is translated as CASRPQGTSEQFF. This sequence joins TRBV12-3 or TRBV12-4 and TRBJ2-1; 8 bases align to TRBD2. J gave up 9 bases and V 6 bases, and 7 bases lay outside the gene matches. The CDR3 runs to 13 residues.

There are many counts of this clonotype. The rearrangement links TRBV12-5 to TRBJ2-3; weak D call: TRBD2 (6 bases). V gave up 2 bases and J gave up 1 base, with 7 bases separating them. The germline V gene encodes CDR1 LGHNT and CDR2 FRNRAP. This CDR3 has 14 amino acids. The CDR3 DNA is TGTGCTAGTGGTTTGTCGGGGGGCACAGATACGCAGTATTTT. Translated, it gives CASGLSGGTDTQYF.

CDR3 coding DNA: TGCAGTGCTAGAAGGGGTACTCGGGACCACCGGGGAGGTGAGCAGTTCTTC. Encoded protein: CSARRGTRDHRGGEQFF. V gene TRBV20-1 combines with J gene TRBJ2-1; a weak D match, TRBD2 (6 bases). Trimming cost V 2 bases and J 9 bases, with 26 bases left between them. The length of the CDR3 is 17 residues. CDR1 and CDR2 from the germline V gene are DFQATT and SNEGSKA (reference sequence).

This clonotype was recorded many times. V gene TRBV12-3 or TRBV12-4 combines with J gene TRBJ1-5; 10 nucleotides match TRBD1. The trim removed 6 bases at V and 1 base at J, leaving 6 bases unmatched. This CDR3 is built from 16 residues. As DNA, the CDR3 is TGTGCCAGCAGCCTCCGGGGACAGGGGAGCAATCAGCCCCAGCATTTT. This translates into CASSLRGQGSNQPQHF.